Following are 4 T cell receptor beta chains from one sample sequenced in a study of cytomegalovirus exposure and HLA in healthy donors. PCR was performed using 60 Vbeta and 13 Jbeta primers. Assay: immunoSEQ multiplex PCR; the TCRdb copy retains only in-frame clones and omits some. The sample shows 150,000 to 200,000 clones, roughly 86% of them seen only once. What was sequenced was PBMCs. These receptors were taken from a young woman in good health and CMV-seronegative.

V is TRBV6-6 and J is TRBJ2-2; 7 bases match TRBD2. From germline, CDR1 is MNHNY and CDR2 SVGAGI (reference sequence). Losses at the gene ends were 0 bases for V and 6 bases for J; bases not matched to a gene: 1. CDR3 size: 14 residues. CDR3 bases: TGTGCCAGCAGTTACTCGAGCGGGGCCGGGGAGCTGTTTTTT. Its protein is CASSYSSGAGELFF.

CDR3 sequence reads: CASSLGLGVRETQYF. The CDR3 bases are TGTGCCAGCAGCTTAGGGCTCGGGGTTCGGGAGACCCAGTACTTC. J is TRBJ2-5 and V is TRBV11-3; possibly TRBD2 for D (5 bases). Trimming cost V 1 base and J 5 bases, with 14 bases left between them. CDR1 is SGHNT, CDR2 YENEEA, per germline. The CDR3 is 15 residues long.

This sequence joins TRBV5-4 and TRBJ2-7, with TRBD2 matching over 11 bases. V gave up 2 bases and J gave up 0 bases; unmatched junction bases: 13. Germline CDR1 and CDR2: SGHNT and YYREEE (reference sequence). The CDR3 sequence is 19 residues long. For the CDR3, the DNA is TGTGCCAGCAGCTTCGCCGGGGGGGTGGGACTAGCGGCCTCCTACGAGCAGTACTTC. Protein: CASSFAGGVGLAASYEQYF.

As concerns this clone: This specimen includes other DNA sequences encoding the same CDR3. V and J are TRBV5-1 and TRBJ1-2, with D possibly TRBD1 on 5 matching bases. This CDR3 region has 12 residues. The germline V gene encodes CDR1 SGHRS and CDR2 YFSETQ. V lost 3 bases, J lost 13 bases, and 16 bases lay in between. The CDR3 sequence is CASSSEGPGTTF. CDR3 in DNA: TGCGCCAGCAGCTCGGAGGGGCCGGGTACCACCTTC.